Listed here are 23 T cell receptor beta chains from one sample, sequenced in a study of early T cells in non-severe SARS-CoV-2 infection. TCRdb reprocessed the 5' RACE reads with MiXCR, giving one entry per CDR3 protein. The sample lists more than 95,000 distinct CDR3 sequences, around 10% occurring once. Sequencing was performed on whole blood, taken at baseline. The source is an adult who was a healthcare worker with PCR-confirmed SARS-CoV-2 infection or an uninfected control (not recorded which).

The table lists this clonotype with many counts. The rearrangement joins TRBV5-1 to TRBJ2-7; 11 positions match TRBD1. The V and J ends lost 5 bases and 0 bases, in that order; junction bases with no gene match: 4. Germline loops: CDR1 SGHRS, CDR2 YFSETQ. The CDR3 loop spans 15 amino acids. The CDR3 here is CASRSGTGGSYEQYF. CDR3 in DNA: TGCGCCAGCAGATCCGGGACAGGGGGCTCCTACGAGCAGTACTTC. The entire variable domain, with the rest obtained from reference TRBV5-1 and TRBJ2-7, is as follows: KAGVTQTPRYLIKTRGQQVTLSCSPISGHRSVSWYQQTPGQGLQFLFEYFSETQRNKGNFPGRFSGRQFSNSRSEMNVSTLELGDSALYLCASRSGTGGSYEQYFGPGTRLTVT.

The sample holds a few counts of this clonotype. V and J are TRBV14 and TRBJ2-2; D is unclear. V was cut by 2 bases and J by 8 bases, with 3 bases left in between. The germline CDR1 and CDR2 sequences are SGHDN and FVKESK. The CDR3 sequence is 11 residues long. CDR3: CASSQRGELFF. In nucleotides, the CDR3 is TGTGCCAGCAGCCAACGAGGGGAGCTGTTTTTT. The whole variable domain, remainder taken from reference TRBV14 and TRBJ2-2, is EAGVTQFPSHSVIEKGQTVTLRCDPISGHDNLYWYRRVMGKEIKFLLHFVKESKQDESGMPNNRFLAERTGGTYSTLKVQPAELEDSGVYFCASSQRGELFFGEGSRLTVL.

A single count supports this clonotype. The rearrangement joins TRBV13 to TRBJ2-2; D gene unclear. CDR3 size: 14 residues. Germline V gene lookup returns CDR1 PRHDT and CDR2 FYEKMQ (reference sequence). Deletions cut 8 bases from V and 5 bases from J, with 15 bases between. CDR3 nucleotides: TGTGCCAGCCGCCCAGGCCTAGGGACCGGGGAGCTGTTTTTT. This sequence encodes CASRPGLGTGELFF.

This clonotype was counted ten times or more. The chain is built from TRBV29-1 and TRBJ2-3; 13 bases are shared with TRBD2. Germline loops: CDR1 SQVTM, CDR2 ANQGSEA. Trimming at V came to 7 bases and at J to 3 bases, leaving 7 bases not matched to a gene. This CDR3 is built from 15 residues. Here the CDR3 DNA reads TGCAGCGGGAGGAGGACTAGCGGGAGAACAGATACGCAGTATTTT. Its protein is CSGRRTSGRTDTQYF.

As DNA, the CDR3 is TGCAGCGTAGGACGGGGAAGCTCCTACAATGAGCAGTTCTTC. Its protein product is CSVGRGSSYNEQFF. The rearrangement uses TRBV29-1 and TRBJ2-1, with D maybe TRBD2 (5 bases). Deletions cut 6 bases from V and 0 bases from J, with 12 bases between. This CDR3 contains 14 residues. Germline V gives CDR1 SQVTM, CDR2 ANQGSEA.

This clonotype was counted a few times. This rearrangement joins TRBV4-2 to TRBJ2-3, with D perhaps TRBD1 or TRBD2 (5 bases each). Trimming stripped 3 bases from V and 1 base from J, with 17 bases between. The CDR3 covers 17 residues. Per the germline V gene, CDR1 is LGHNA and CDR2 is YNFKEQ. The CDR3 region is CASSHQLGETGTDTQYF. CDR3 nucleotides: TGTGCCAGCAGCCACCAGTTGGGAGAGACAGGCACAGATACGCAGTATTTT.

This clonotype has more than one count but fewer than ten. V gene TRBV20-1 combines with J gene TRBJ2-5; D may be TRBD1 or TRBD2 (5 bases each). This CDR3 contains 14 residues. Germline values: CDR1 DFQATT, CDR2 SNEGSKA (reference sequence). Trimming removed 5 bases from V and 3 bases from J, with 16 bases in between. The CDR3 coding sequence is TGCAGTGCTGGCCGGGACGGACGTAAAGAGACCCAGTACTTC. It codes for CSAGRDGRKETQYF.

The table lists this clonotype with many counts. The V call is TRBV10-3, the J call TRBJ2-5; 7 bases agree with TRBD2. V was clipped by 10 bases and J by 4 bases; unmatched bases: 12. The CDR3 extends over 14 amino acids. Germline V lookup: CDR1 ENHRY, CDR2 SYGVKD. The CDR3 spells CATKESGEAETQYF. CDR3 nucleotides: TGTGCCACCAAAGAGAGCGGGGAGGCAGAGACCCAGTACTTC.

The chain links TRBV6-2 or TRBV6-3 to TRBJ1-5; D may be TRBD1 (5 bases). CDR3 size: 13 residues. CDR1 is MNHEY and CDR2 is SVGEGT in the germline V gene. V dropped 6 bases and J dropped 1 base, with 7 bases sitting between them. CDR3 protein: CASRWDSNQPQHF. The CDR3 coding sequence is TGTGCCAGCAGGTGGGACAGCAATCAGCCCCAGCATTTT.

In its sample, this clonotype was seen a few times. This chain links TRBV5-4 with TRBJ1-2; weak D call: TRBD1 (5 bases). The CDR3 covers 15 residues. The V gene's germline CDR1 is SGHNT and CDR2 YYREEE (reference sequence). The ends were cut back, 4 bases at V and 5 bases at J, with 18 bases in the middle. The CDR3 reads CASSPGHVDPYGYTF. The CDR3 nucleotides read TGTGCCAGCAGCCCTGGACACGTCGACCCTTATGGCTACACCTTC.

This clonotype was observed at least ten times. This rearrangement joins TRBV27 to TRBJ2-1; the match to TRBD2 covers 7 bases. The CDR3 sequence is 14 residues long. The J segment lost 6 bases and the V segment lost 2 bases, leaving 4 bases of the junction unmatched. The germline V gene encodes CDR1 MNHEY and CDR2 SMNVEV (reference sequence). The CDR3 reads CASSLRASGNEQFF. The CDR3 DNA is TGTGCCAGCAGTTTAAGGGCTAGCGGCAATGAGCAGTTCTTC.

Ten or more counts support this clonotype. The chain links TRBV6-5 to TRBJ2-3, with D unclear. CDR3 length: 14 residues. The germline V gene has CDR1 MNHEY and CDR2 SVGAGI. V was pared by 2 bases and J by 4 bases, with 10 bases between. The CDR3 here is CASSYARGSDTQYF. In DNA, the CDR3 is TGTGCCAGCAGTTACGCTCGTGGATCAGATACGCAGTATTTT.

This chain connects TRBV10-1 to TRBJ2-3; TRBD2 is a possible D gene (5 bases). The CDR3 consists of 14 residues. Deletions cut 9 bases from V and 4 bases from J, with 17 bases between. Germline CDR1 is WNHNN and CDR2 is SYGVQD (reference sequence). CDR3 region: CARGTSRFPDTQYF. The CDR3 DNA reads as TGCGCCAGAGGCACTAGTCGGTTTCCAGATACGCAGTATTTT.

The chain joins TRBV6-2 or TRBV6-3 to TRBJ1-2; weak D call: TRBD1 (6 bases). Trimming cost V 9 bases and J 7 bases, with 21 bases left between them. CDR1 and CDR2 from the germline V gene are MNHEY and SVGEGT. The CDR3 is made up of 14 amino acids. The CDR3 sequence is CASRPLQTGSGYTF. The DNA for the CDR3 is TGTGCCAGTAGACCCCTCCAGACAGGCTCTGGCTACACCTTC.

This chain connects TRBV5-5 to TRBJ2-7; 8 bases are a match to TRBD2. V lost 4 bases, J lost 3 bases, and 12 bases stayed unmatched. The CDR3 is made up of 16 amino acids. CDR1 is SGHKS and CDR2 is YYEKEE in the germline V gene (reference sequence). CDR3 nucleotides: TGTGCCAGCAGCGGGGGCTTAGCGGGACTAGTCTACGAGCAGTACTTC. It is translated as CASSGGLAGLVYEQYF. The variable domain in full, completed from reference TRBV5-5 and TRBJ2-7, reads DAGVTQSPTHLIKTRGQQVTLRCSPISGHKSVSWYQQVLGQGPQFIFQYYEKEERGRGNFPDRFSARQFPNYSSELNVNALLLGDSALYLCASSGGLAGLVYEQYFGPGTRLTVT.

In its sample, this clonotype was seen a few times. The chain links TRBV29-1 to TRBJ1-2; D is uncertain. V lost 6 bases and J lost 1, with 12 bases in between. The CDR3 spans 13 residues. CDR1 is SQVTM and CDR2 is ANQGSEA in the germline V gene. The DNA of the CDR3 is TGCAGCGTGACAACAGATTTTAACTATGGCTACACCTTC. Amino acids: CSVTTDFNYGYTF.

This chain connects TRBV6-5 to TRBJ2-1, with 7 nucleotides matching TRBD1. CDR3 length equals 16 residues. The junction had 7 bases not matched to a gene; V was cut back by 3 bases and J by 2 bases. Germline V CDR1 and CDR2: MNHEY, SVGAGI. CDR3 nucleotide sequence: TGTGCCAGCAGTTATAATTGGGACAGAGCCTACAATGAGCAGTTCTTC. Protein product: CASSYNWDRAYNEQFF.

This clonotype was found a few times. The chain couples TRBV27 to TRBJ2-2; no reliable D call. Germline CDR1 reads MNHEY; CDR2 reads SMNVEV (reference sequence). This CDR3 is 13 amino acids long. Trimming took off 6 bases at V and 4 bases at J, with 9 bases between the two ends. The CDR3 here is CASSNLGTGELFF. In DNA, the CDR3 is TGTGCCAGCAGCAACCTAGGCACCGGGGAGCTGTTTTTT.

This clonotype was counted between two and nine times. The rearrangement uses TRBV2 and TRBJ2-3, with 10 bases identical to TRBD2. Germline V gene sequence: CDR1 SNHLY, CDR2 FYNNEI. The V segment lost 6 bases and the J segment 4 bases; nucleotides outside the gene matches: 7. The CDR3 totals 15 residues. CDR3 residues: CASSHRSGRADTQYF. The CDR3 DNA reads TGTGCCAGCAGCCACAGAAGCGGGAGGGCAGATACGCAGTATTTT. Complete variable domain (other parts from reference TRBV2 and TRBJ2-3): EPEVTQTPSHQVTQMGQEVILRCVPISNHLYFYWYRQILGQKVEFLVSFYNNEISEKSEIFDDQFSVERPDGSNFTLKIRSTKLEDSAMYFCASSHRSGRADTQYFGPGTRLTVL.

The V gene is TRBV27, the J gene TRBJ1-4; D is perhaps TRBD1 (6 bases). With 3 bases removed from V and 8 bases from J, the gap between germline ends came to 10 bases. CDR3 length: 13 amino acids. Germline assignment: CDR1 MNHEY and CDR2 SMNVEV (reference sequence). The DNA of the CDR3 is TGTGCCAGCAGTTTTTTGGGGGGCGAAAAACTGTTTTTT. Its protein is CASSFLGGEKLFF.

V usage is TRBV7-9 and J usage is TRBJ2-7, with TRBD1 identical over 8 bases. The CDR3 covers 14 residues. Germline CDR1 and CDR2: SEHNR and FQNEAQ (reference sequence). The trim removed 6 bases at V and 5 bases at J, leaving 9 bases unmatched. The CDR3 nucleotides read TGTGCCAGCAGAGGACAGGGTCCATCCCACGAGCAGTACTTC. This gives the protein CASRGQGPSHEQYF.

There are many counts of this clonotype. The J gene is TRBJ2-7, the V gene TRBV6-6; 9 nucleotides agree with TRBD2. CDR1 MNHNY and CDR2 SVGAGI come from the germline V gene (reference sequence). The trim removed 6 bases at V and 4 bases at J, leaving 7 bases unmatched. The CDR3 is made up of 14 amino acids. The CDR3 is CASRKSSGSYEQYF. The CDR3 nucleotides are TGTGCCAGCAGGAAGAGTAGCGGGAGTTACGAGCAGTACTTC.

This clonotype was observed at least ten times. J is TRBJ2-2 and V is TRBV11-2; 12 bases match TRBD2. CDR3 length: 15 amino acids. Germline V lookup: CDR1 SGHAT, CDR2 FQNNGV. The J segment lost 6 bases and the V segment lost 7 bases, leaving 6 bases of the junction unmatched. The CDR3 loop reads CASTMTSGGAGELFF. DNA for the CDR3: TGTGCCAGCACCATGACTAGCGGGGGAGCCGGGGAGCTGTTTTTT.